The 14 T cell receptor beta chains presented below share a single source sample, sequenced in a study of T cells in localized non-small cell lung cancer (TCRdb year 2020). The library relied on the immunoSEQ multiplex PCR assay. The table comes from immuneACCESS by way of TCRdb, which keeps in-frame sequences with V and J called. Part of the clones is missing from these tables; in studies checked, under half for an unresolved V gene and the rest for unknown reasons. In all, the sample holds 25,000 to 35,000 clones, and 85% to 90% of those were seen once. The ten largest clonotypes hold around 2.9% of the sample. The specimen comprised peripheral blood, sampled before any cancer treatment. The receptors here all came from a female donor over 55 with stage I lung adenocarcinoma.

The chain recombines TRBV30 with TRBJ2-3; 10 bases map to TRBD2. The V gene end was trimmed by 4 bases and the J gene end by 2 bases; junction bases not matched to a gene: 6. The CDR3 consists of 15 residues. Per the germline V gene, CDR1 is GTSNPN and CDR2 is SVGIG (reference sequence). CDR3 protein: CAWKLTSGFTDTQYF. The CDR3 DNA sequence: TGTGCCTGGAAACTGACTAGCGGGTTCACAGATACGCAGTATTTT.

This chain joins TRBV6-1 and TRBJ1-2; D remains ambiguous. The CDR3 is 15 amino acids. Germline loops: CDR1 MNHNS, CDR2 SASEGT. The V end lost 0 bases, the J end lost 3 bases, and 11 bases lay between the germline ends. The chain's CDR3 is CASSEAAARDYGYTF. The CDR3 region has the DNA TGTGCCAGCAGTGAAGCGGCAGCGAGGGACTATGGCTACACCTTC.

This sequence joins TRBV20-1 and TRBJ1-2; no reliable D call. The V end lost 1 base, the J end lost 5 bases, and 5 bases lay between the germline ends. Germline V gives CDR1 DFQATT, CDR2 SNEGSKA (reference sequence). The CDR3 has 11 residues. CDR3 loop: CSARVIYGYTF. CDR3 in DNA: TGCAGTGCTAGAGTCATTTATGGCTACACCTTC.

This sequence joins TRBV5-4 and TRBJ2-7; 14 bases map to TRBD2. The germline V gene has CDR1 SGHNT and CDR2 YYREEE (reference sequence). Unmatched junction bases numbered 2, after V lost 3 bases and J lost 3 bases. This CDR3 is built from 15 residues. The CDR3 protein is CASSWGTSGSYEQYF. As DNA, the CDR3 is TGTGCCAGCAGCTGGGGGACTAGCGGGAGCTACGAGCAGTACTTC.

The rearrangement links TRBV19 to TRBJ2-1; the match to TRBD2 covers 7 bases. This CDR3 contains 16 residues. Trimming cost V 5 bases and J 5 bases; bases outside gene matches: 12. CDR1 and CDR2 (germline): LNHDA, SQIVND (reference sequence). The CDR3 loop is CASSSPRTSSHNEQFF. The DNA of the CDR3 is TGTGCCAGTAGTTCGCCCAGGACTAGTTCCCACAATGAGCAGTTCTTC.

There are a few counts of this clone. The chain is built from TRBV15 and TRBJ1-5; D gene ambiguous. The V end lost 5 bases, the J end lost 0 bases, and 2 bases lay between the germline ends. This CDR3 has 12 residues. CDR1 and CDR2 (germline): LNHNV, YYDKDF (reference sequence). For the CDR3, the DNA is TGTGCCACCAGCGGTAGCAATCAGCCCCAGCATTTT. It encodes CATSGSNQPQHF.

The chain carries TRBV19 and TRBJ2-5; either TRBD1 or TRBD2 may supply D (6 bases each). CDR3 size: 14 residues. The germline V and J ends were trimmed by 3 bases and 4 bases, with 12 bases remaining between them. Germline CDR1 LNHDA, CDR2 SQIVND (reference sequence). DNA for the CDR3: TGTGCCAGTAGTATTACGGGGGCGGGAGAGACCCAGTACTTC. Encoded protein: CASSITGAGETQYF. Based on the CDR3 plus reference TRBV19 and TRBJ2-5, the full variable domain is DGGITQSPKYLFRKEGQNVTLSCEQNLNHDAMYWYRQDPGQGLRLIYYSQIVNDFQKGDIAEGYSVSREKKESFPLTVTSAQKNPTAFYLCASSITGAGETQYFGPGTRLLVL.

This chain joins TRBV7-2 and TRBJ2-7; D might be TRBD2 (6 bases). Trimming left V 5 bases short and J 0 bases short, with 11 bases between. The CDR3 length is 14 residues. Germline CDR1 reads SGHTA; CDR2 reads FQGNSA. CDR3: CASSPGLVSYEQYF. CDR3 nucleotides: TGTGCCAGCAGCCCGGGACTCGTCTCCTACGAGCAGTACTTC.

The chain employs TRBV7-2 and TRBJ2-3; D is ambiguous. CDR3 length equals 12 residues. V lost 0 bases and J 5 bases, leaving 3 bases between the germline ends. Per the germline V gene, CDR1 is SGHTA and CDR2 is FQGNSA. The CDR3 loop is CASSLAVDTQYF. CDR3 nucleotide sequence: TGTGCCAGCAGCTTAGCGGTAGATACGCAGTATTTT.

The chain joins TRBV7-9 to TRBJ1-2; 8 bases match TRBD1. Germline CDR1 reads SEHNR; CDR2 reads FQNEAQ (reference sequence). V lost 8 bases to trimming and J lost 4 bases; unmatched junction nucleotides: 3. This CDR3 contains 12 residues. The CDR3 DNA reads as TGTGCCAGCGGAACAGGGGGCTATGGCTACACCTTC. As protein: CASGTGGYGYTF.

V is TRBV4-3 and J is TRBJ2-1, with D maybe TRBD1 (5 bases). There are 14 residues in the CDR3. Deletions cut 3 bases from V and 8 bases from J, with 14 bases between. Germline V gene lookup returns CDR1 LGHNA and CDR2 YSLEER. CDR3 bases: TGCGCCAGCAGCCAGAGAACCAGGGAACATGAGCAGTTCTTC. Protein sequence: CASSQRTREHEQFF.

V usage is TRBV5-1 and J usage is TRBJ1-3, with 7 bases identical to TRBD1. In germline, CDR1 is SGHRS, CDR2 YFSETQ. V trimming: 0 bases; J trimming: 4 bases; junction bases outside the gene matches: 10. This CDR3 has 17 amino acids. The CDR3 loop is CASSLATGQTLGNTIYF. CDR3 sequence (DNA): TGCGCCAGCAGCTTGGCGACGGGACAGACGTTAGGAAACACCATATATTTT. The entire variable domain, with the rest obtained from reference TRBV5-1 and TRBJ1-3, is as follows: KAGVTQTPRYLIKTRGQQVTLSCSPISGHRSVSWYQQTPGQGLQFLFEYFSETQRNKGNFPGRFSGRQFSNSRSEMNVSTLELGDSALYLCASSLATGQTLGNTIYFGEGSWLTVV.

The rearrangement joins TRBV19 to TRBJ2-1; TRBD2 matches at 7 bases. Germline-derived CDR1 and CDR2 are LNHDA and SQIVND (reference sequence). Unmatched junction bases numbered 10, after V lost 4 bases and J lost 4 bases. This CDR3 is built from 16 residues. CDR3 protein: CASSTPSAGLYNEQFF. CDR3 in DNA: TGTGCCAGTAGTACACCCTCAGCGGGGTTGTACAATGAGCAGTTCTTC.

The sample holds one count of this clone. The V gene is TRBV19, the J gene TRBJ1-4; D might be TRBD1 (5 bases). The CDR3 consists of 14 residues. Per germline, CDR1 LNHDA and CDR2 SQIVND (reference sequence). The ends were cut back, 8 bases at V and 12 bases at J, with 22 bases in the middle. In DNA form, the CDR3 reads TGTGCCAGTCGAAAACGGGACGGAGGACCTGAACTGTTTTTT. This encodes CASRKRDGGPELFF. Looking up the rest from reference TRBV19 and TRBJ1-4 gives the full variable domain: DGGITQSPKYLFRKEGQNVTLSCEQNLNHDAMYWYRQDPGQGLRLIYYSQIVNDFQKGDIAEGYSVSREKKESFPLTVTSAQKNPTAFYLCASRKRDGGPELFFGSGTQLSVL.